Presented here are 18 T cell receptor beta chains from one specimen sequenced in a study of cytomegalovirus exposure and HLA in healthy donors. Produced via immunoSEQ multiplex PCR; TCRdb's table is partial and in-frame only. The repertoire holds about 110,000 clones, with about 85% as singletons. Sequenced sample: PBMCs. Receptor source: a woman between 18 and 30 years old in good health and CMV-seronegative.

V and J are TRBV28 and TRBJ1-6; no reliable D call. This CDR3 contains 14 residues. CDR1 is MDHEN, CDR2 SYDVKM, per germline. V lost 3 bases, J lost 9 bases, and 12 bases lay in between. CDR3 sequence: CASSLRHLGSPLHF. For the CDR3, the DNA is TGTGCCAGCAGTTTGAGACATCTCGGTTCACCCCTCCACTTT.

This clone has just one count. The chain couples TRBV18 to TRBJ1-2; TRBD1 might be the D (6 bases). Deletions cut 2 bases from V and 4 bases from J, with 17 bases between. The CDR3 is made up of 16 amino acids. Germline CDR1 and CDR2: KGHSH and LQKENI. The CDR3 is CASSPIASGEGYGYTF. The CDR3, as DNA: TGTGCCAGCTCACCAATCGCATCAGGGGAGGGCTATGGCTACACCTTC.

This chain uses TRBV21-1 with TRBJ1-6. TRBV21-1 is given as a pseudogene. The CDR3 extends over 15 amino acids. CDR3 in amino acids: CASRSIPSKSSPLHF. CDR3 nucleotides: TGTGCCAGCAGGTCTATCCCCTCTAAGTCTTCACCCCTCCACTTT.

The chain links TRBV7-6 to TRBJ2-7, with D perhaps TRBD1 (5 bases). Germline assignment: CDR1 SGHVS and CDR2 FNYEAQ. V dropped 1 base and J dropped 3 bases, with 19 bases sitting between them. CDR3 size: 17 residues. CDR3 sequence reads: CASSLERGDRSFYEQYF. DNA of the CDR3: TGTGCCAGCAGCTTAGAAAGGGGCGACAGATCCTTCTACGAGCAGTACTTC.

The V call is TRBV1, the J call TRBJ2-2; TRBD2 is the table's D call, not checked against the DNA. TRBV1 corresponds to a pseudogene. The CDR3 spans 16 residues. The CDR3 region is CTSRLAGGPNTGELFF. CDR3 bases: TGCACCAGCAGATTAGCGGGGGGCCCGAACACCGGGGAGCTGTTTTTT.

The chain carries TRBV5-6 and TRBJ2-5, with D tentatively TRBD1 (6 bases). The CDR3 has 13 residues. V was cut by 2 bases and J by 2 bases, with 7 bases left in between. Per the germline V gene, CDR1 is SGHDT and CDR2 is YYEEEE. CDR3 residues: CASSFGQQETQYF. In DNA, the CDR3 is TGTGCCAGCAGCTTTGGACAGCAAGAGACCCAGTACTTC.

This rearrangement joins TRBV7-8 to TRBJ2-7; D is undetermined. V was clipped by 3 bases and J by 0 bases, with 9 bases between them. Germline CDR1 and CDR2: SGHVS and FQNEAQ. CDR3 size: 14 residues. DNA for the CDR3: TGTGCCAGCAGCTTGGCGGCAGACTCCTACGAGCAGTACTTC. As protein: CASSLAADSYEQYF.

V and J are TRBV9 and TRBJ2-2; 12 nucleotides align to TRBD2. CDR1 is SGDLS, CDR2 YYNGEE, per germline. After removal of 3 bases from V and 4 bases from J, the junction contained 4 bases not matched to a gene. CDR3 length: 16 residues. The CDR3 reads CASSASGGARTGELFF. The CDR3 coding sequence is TGTGCCAGCAGCGCTAGCGGGGGGGCGCGCACCGGGGAGCTGTTTTTT.

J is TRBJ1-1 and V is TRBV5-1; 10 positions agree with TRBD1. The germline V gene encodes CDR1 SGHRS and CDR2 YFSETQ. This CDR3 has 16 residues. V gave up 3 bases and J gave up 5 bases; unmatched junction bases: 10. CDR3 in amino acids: CASSYPTGTGETEAFF. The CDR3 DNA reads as TGCGCCAGCAGCTACCCCACCGGGACAGGGGAGACTGAAGCTTTCTTT.

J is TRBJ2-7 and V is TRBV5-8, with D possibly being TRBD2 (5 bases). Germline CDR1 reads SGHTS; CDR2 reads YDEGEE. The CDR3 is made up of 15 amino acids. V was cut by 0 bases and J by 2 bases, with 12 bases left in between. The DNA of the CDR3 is TGTGCCAGCAGCTTGGCCTCCAACGGGGCCTACGAGCAGTACTTC. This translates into CASSLASNGAYEQYF.

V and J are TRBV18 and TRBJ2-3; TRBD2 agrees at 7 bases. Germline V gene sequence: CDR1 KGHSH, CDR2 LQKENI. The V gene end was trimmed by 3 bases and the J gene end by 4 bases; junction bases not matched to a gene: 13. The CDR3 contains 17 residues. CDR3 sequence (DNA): TGTGCCAGCTCACCTACAGCGGGGTTTACGATTGCAGATACGCAGTATTTT. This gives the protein CASSPTAGFTIADTQYF. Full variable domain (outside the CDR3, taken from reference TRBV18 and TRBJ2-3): NAGVMQNPRHLVRRRGQEARLRCSPMKGHSHVYWYRQLPEEGLKFMVYLQKENIIDESGMPKERFSAEFPKEGPSILRIQQVVRGDSAAYFCASSPTAGFTIADTQYFGPGTRLTVL.

CDR3 DNA sequence: TGTGCCATCACTAGAGACGACAGGGTGGATCGGGACGAGCAGTACTTC. Translation gives CAITRDDRVDRDEQYF. The chain uses TRBV10-3 and TRBJ2-7; 7 nucleotides match TRBD1. The CDR3 runs 16 residues. CDR1 is ENHRY, CDR2 SYGVKD, per germline. The V segment lost 7 bases and the J segment 5 bases; nucleotides outside the gene matches: 17.

The CDR3 bases are TGTGCCAGCAGCTATGGGACAGGTAGTAGCAATCAGCCCCAGCATTTT. As protein: CASSYGTGSSNQPQHF. The chain combines TRBV5-6 with TRBJ1-5; 8 bases align to TRBD1. The CDR3 consists of 16 residues. The germline V gene has CDR1 SGHDT and CDR2 YYEEEE. V shed 3 bases, J shed 0 bases, and the junction held 5 bases outside the gene matches.

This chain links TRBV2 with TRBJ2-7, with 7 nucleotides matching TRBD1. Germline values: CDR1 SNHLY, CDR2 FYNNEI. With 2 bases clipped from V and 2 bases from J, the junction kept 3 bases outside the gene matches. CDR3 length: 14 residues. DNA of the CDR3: TGTGCCAGCAGTGAATATAGGGGGCCCTACGAGCAGTACTTC. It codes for CASSEYRGPYEQYF.

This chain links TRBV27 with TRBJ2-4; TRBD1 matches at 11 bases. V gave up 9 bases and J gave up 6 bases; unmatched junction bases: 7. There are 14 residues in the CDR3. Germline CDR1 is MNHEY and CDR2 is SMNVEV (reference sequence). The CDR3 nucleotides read TGTGCCAGTGGGGACAGGGGGGTTCCAAACATTCAGTACTTC. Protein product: CASGDRGVPNIQYF.

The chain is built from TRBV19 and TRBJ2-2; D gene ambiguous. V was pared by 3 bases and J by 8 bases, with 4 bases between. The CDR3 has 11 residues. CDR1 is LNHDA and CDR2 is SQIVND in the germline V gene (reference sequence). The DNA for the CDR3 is TGTGCCAGTAGTATGGCAGGGGAGCTGTTTTTT. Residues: CASSMAGELFF.

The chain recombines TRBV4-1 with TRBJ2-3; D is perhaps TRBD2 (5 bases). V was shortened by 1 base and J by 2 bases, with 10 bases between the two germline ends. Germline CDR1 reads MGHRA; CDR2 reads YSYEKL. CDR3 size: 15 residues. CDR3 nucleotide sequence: TGCGCCAGCAGCCAAGCCCCAGCGGTCACAGATACGCAGTATTTT. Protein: CASSQAPAVTDTQYF.

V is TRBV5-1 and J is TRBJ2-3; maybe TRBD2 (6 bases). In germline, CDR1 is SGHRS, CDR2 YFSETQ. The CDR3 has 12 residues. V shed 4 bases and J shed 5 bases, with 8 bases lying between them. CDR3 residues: CASSPEGDTQYF. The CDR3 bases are TGCGCCAGCAGCCCGGAGGGAGATACGCAGTATTTT.